Included here is one T cell receptor beta chain sequence, with context. No cognate antigen has been identified for it. Nothing much larger sits one base from this clone, and base qualities are not available. This specimen belongs to a study of siplizumab effects on memory and regulatory T cells (dated by TCRdb to the late 2010s). Context from the whole study: The effect of the anti-CD2 antibody siplizumab on alloreactive T-cell subsets was examined in allogeneic mixed lymphocyte reactions constructed from human PBMCs. The study at large found these results: Greater diversity appeared to be present in unstimulated naive T cells than in memory T cells, and a substantial contribution to the alloresponse seemed to be made by naive cells. Among mappable alloreactive CD4+ clones, an average Treg-derived fraction of roughly 71% was observed with siplizumab, compared with approximately 30% in control reactions. No functional confirmation was obtained for the suppressive function of proliferating Tregs from siplizumab cultures. About 80-96% of proliferating CD4+ or CD8+ clones could not be given a naive or memory phenotype. Siplizumab significantly reduced the cumulative frequency of alloreactive sequences traceable to unstimulated CD4+ memory T cells. Because sequences at frequencies below about 10^-5 were poorly captured, only a minor fraction of alloreactive clones could be mapped back to unstimulated subsets.

Sorted unstimulated T cells and proliferating T cells recovered from mixed lymphocyte reactions were subjected to TCRbeta CDR3 sequencing. Fresh whole blood from over 8 HLA-typed healthy donors was used to isolate PBMCs. To map where alloreactive clones came from, unstimulated CD4+ regulatory T cells were FACS-sorted. Trimming at the junction amounts to 5 bases on V and 2 bases on J, and the germline ends lie 16 bases apart. According to the germline V gene (reference sequence), CDR1 reads SGHNT and CDR2 reads YYREEE. From the cysteine up to the phenylalanine, the CDR3 has a length of 15 residues. The retained sequence is limited to the CDR3, 45 bases, with the frame set at the first base. The library was produced with the immunoSEQ multiplex PCR assay. Approximately 100,000 TCR templates per sample were assayed on the deep sequencing platform. Genomic DNA extracted from sorted T cells was used for TCRbeta CDR3 sequencing. Turning to the authors' computational methods: The R programming language was used for the clonal analysis of the TCRbeta CDR3 data. Unstimulated samples were compared with post-reaction CFSE-low samples to define alloreactive CD4+ and CD8+ clones. Regulatory or non-regulatory origin was assigned to alloreactive CD4+ clones by matching of sequences to sorted unstimulated Treg and non-Treg repertoires. TCRdb limited this immuneACCESS table to in-frame rearrangements with V and J called. A share of clones is missing; checked studies link under half to unresolved V genes, and the rest is unexplained. From that table come the V and J calls and clone size; the DNA was used to work out D and trimming. The sample includes approximately 100,000 clones, with about 92% observed a single time. The top ten clonotypes cover less than 0.85% of the sample.

What was sequenced was Tregs sorted from blood. In this chain, TRBV5-4 is recombined with TRBJ1-1; TRBD1 is a possible D gene, resting on 5 matching bases. The TCR sequence derives from a human donor in good health. CDR3 reads: CASSRPGTQNTEAFF. The nucleotide sequence reads TGTGCCAGCAGTAGACCTGGGACTCAAAACACTGAAGCTTTCTTT.